Below are 17 T cell receptor beta chains sequenced from a single sample in a study of T cell clones after liver transplantation. Using immunoSEQ multiplex PCR, the repertoire was profiled, and TCRdb retains in-frame clones only, with some absent. Here the sample spans fewer than 45,000 clones, 70% to 90% being singletons. Material: CD4+ T cells from blood, obtained 24 months after liver transplant. The receptor source for this set is a human patient who received a liver transplant. Part of the T cell pool may stem from the graft donor.

V gene TRBV27 combines with J gene TRBJ2-7; no clear D. This CDR3 region has 15 residues. Per the germline V gene, CDR1 is MNHEY and CDR2 is SMNVEV (reference sequence). V dropped 0 bases and J dropped 2 bases, with 11 bases sitting between them. Written as DNA, the CDR3 is TGTGCCAGCAGTTTATCGGGGTATAGGGCCTACGAGCAGTACTTC. This gives the protein CASSLSGYRAYEQYF.

The gene calls are TRBV6-5 and TRBJ1-5; 7 nucleotides match TRBD1. The CDR3 has 12 residues. With V trimmed by 7 bases and J by 5 bases, 2 bases remained unmatched. In germline, CDR1 is MNHEY, CDR2 SVGAGI. The DNA of the CDR3 is TGTGCCAGCAAGGACAGGCATCAGCCCCAGCATTTT. It translates to CASKDRHQPQHF.

The V and J genes are TRBV27 and TRBJ2-4, with D perhaps matching TRBD1 (5 bases). CDR1 and CDR2 from the germline V gene are MNHEY and SMNVEV (reference sequence). V gave up 3 bases and J gave up 9 bases, with 18 bases separating them. This CDR3 comprises 15 residues. In DNA, the CDR3 is TGTGCCAGCAGTTTTGGTGGCACACAGGTAGCCATTCAGTACTTC. Translated, it gives CASSFGGTQVAIQYF.

V usage is TRBV2 and J usage is TRBJ2-5; D call uncertain. CDR1 and CDR2 (germline): SNHLY, FYNNEI. The CDR3 runs 10 residues. The ends were cut back, 1 base at V and 6 bases at J, with 0 bases in the middle. The chain's CDR3 is CASSEETQYF. CDR3 bases: TGTGCCAGCAGTGAAGAGACCCAGTACTTC.

The chain combines TRBV6-5 with TRBJ1-1; tentatively, D is TRBD1 (6 bases). Trimming removed 7 bases at V and 2 bases at J, with 17 bases between. CDR3 size: 15 residues. The germline V gene encodes CDR1 MNHEY and CDR2 SVGAGI. Here the CDR3 DNA reads TGTGCCAGCACAAACCAGGGGTCCGGCAACACTGAAGCTTTCTTT. Protein product: CASTNQGSGNTEAFF.

The chain carries TRBV19 and TRBJ2-7, with 8 bases matching TRBD1. The V gene end was trimmed by 6 bases and the J gene end by 5 bases; junction bases not matched to a gene: 6. Looked up from germline, CDR1 is LNHDA and CDR2 is SQIVND (reference sequence). The CDR3 totals 13 residues. CDR3 sequence: CASSPGQANEQYF. The CDR3 coding sequence is TGTGCCAGTAGCCCGGGACAGGCCAACGAGCAGTACTTC. Full variable domain (outside the CDR3, taken from reference TRBV19 and TRBJ2-7): DGGITQSPKYLFRKEGQNVTLSCEQNLNHDAMYWYRQDPGQGLRLIYYSQIVNDFQKGDIAEGYSVSREKKESFPLTVTSAQKNPTAFYLCASSPGQANEQYFGPGTRLTVT.

The chain employs TRBV7-9 and TRBJ2-1; 9 bases line up with TRBD2. The germline V gene encodes CDR1 SEHNR and CDR2 FQNEAQ (reference sequence). V dropped 4 bases and J dropped 2; count of bases not matched to a gene: 6. This CDR3 has 16 residues. CDR3 protein: CASSSGGGRAYNEQFF. CDR3 bases: TGTGCCAGCAGCTCGGGCGGCGGGAGGGCCTACAATGAGCAGTTCTTC.

The V gene is TRBV4-1, the J gene TRBJ2-1; 9 positions match TRBD1. The V and J ends lost 2 bases and 1 base, in that order; junction bases with no gene match: 6. This CDR3 region has 17 residues. Germline values: CDR1 MGHRA, CDR2 YSYEKL. The CDR3 sequence is CASSQNTGGRSYNEQFF. CDR3 nucleotide sequence: TGCGCCAGCAGCCAAAATACAGGGGGCCGATCCTACAATGAGCAGTTCTTC.

DNA for the CDR3: TGTGCCAGCAGTTTAGGGTTACCGGAGACCCAGTACTTC. Its translation: CASSLGLPETQYF. The rearrangement links TRBV28 to TRBJ2-5; D call uncertain. There are 13 residues in the CDR3. The germline V gene encodes CDR1 MDHEN and CDR2 SYDVKM. V shed 2 bases and J shed 5 bases, with 9 bases lying between them.

The V gene is TRBV5-1, the J gene TRBJ1-3; no firm D call. CDR3 length: 14 amino acids. Germline V gene lookup returns CDR1 SGHRS and CDR2 YFSETQ. V was trimmed by 0 bases and J by 0 bases, leaving 4 bases between them. The CDR3 is CASSLDLSGNTIYF. CDR3 coding DNA: TGCGCCAGCAGCTTGGACCTCTCTGGAAACACCATATATTTT.

V and J are TRBV19 and TRBJ2-1; 9 nucleotides line up with TRBD1. The V gene end was trimmed by 2 bases and the J gene end by 7 bases; junction bases not matched to a gene: 9. Germline CDR1 is LNHDA and CDR2 is SQIVND (reference sequence). The CDR3 covers 16 residues. The CDR3 coding sequence is TGTGCCAGTAGTATACCGACCGGGACAGGGACGAATGAGCAGTTCTTC. This codes for CASSIPTGTGTNEQFF. The variable domain in full, with the rest retrieved from reference TRBV19 and TRBJ2-1, is DGGITQSPKYLFRKEGQNVTLSCEQNLNHDAMYWYRQDPGQGLRLIYYSQIVNDFQKGDIAEGYSVSREKKESFPLTVTSAQKNPTAFYLCASSIPTGTGTNEQFFGPGTRLTVL.

The chain employs TRBV7-3 and TRBJ2-7, with 7 bases lining up with TRBD2. The V gene's germline CDR1 is SGHTA and CDR2 FQGTGA. V shed 5 bases and J 5 bases; nucleotides not matched to a gene: 12. The CDR3 has 15 residues. The CDR3 bases are TGTGCCAGCAGCCCGGGCGGGGGTCCGTCTCACGAGCAGTACTTC. This encodes CASSPGGGPSHEQYF.

The chain has TRBV2 and TRBJ2-7; 13 bases align to TRBD2. Germline CDR1 reads SNHLY; CDR2 reads FYNNEI. With V trimmed by 0 bases and J by 3 bases, 5 bases remained unmatched. The CDR3 has 17 amino acids. CDR3 coding DNA: TGTGCCAGCAGTGAAGCCCCCAGGACTAGCGGGGGCTACGAGCAGTACTTC. Residues: CASSEAPRTSGGYEQYF.

The CDR3 loop reads CSARVTDTQYF. CDR3 bases: TGCAGTGCTAGAGTCACAGATACGCAGTATTTT. The rearrangement links TRBV20-1 to TRBJ2-3; D unresolved. The CDR3 loop spans 11 amino acids. Between the trimmed V and J ends, which lost 1 base and 2 bases, there was a span of 1 base. In germline, CDR1 is DFQATT, CDR2 SNEGSKA (reference sequence).

In this sample, this clone turned up a few times. The chain employs TRBV6-4 and TRBJ1-2, with 9 bases lining up with TRBD1. Trimming took 3 bases from V and 1 from J; bases not matched to a gene: 3. The CDR3 loop spans 15 amino acids. Germline lookup yields CDR1 MRHNA and CDR2 SNTAGT. CDR3 DNA: TGTGCCAGCAGTGAGTCGACAGGGGGTAACTATGGCTACACCTTC. Its translation: CASSESTGGNYGYTF.

This clone was seen a few times. The CDR3 nucleotides read TGTGCCAGCAGCCGCGGGACAGACAAAAGGTCCGGGGAGCTGTTTTTT. Protein sequence: CASSRGTDKRSGELFF. This rearrangement joins TRBV7-8 to TRBJ2-2; a possible D gene is TRBD1 (7 bases). The germline V gene encodes CDR1 SGHVS and CDR2 FQNEAQ. Trimming removed 5 bases from V and 6 bases from J, with 19 bases in between. This CDR3 region has 16 residues.

The chain uses TRBV7-3 and TRBJ2-2; D is ambiguous. V was trimmed by 6 bases and J by 2 bases, leaving 7 bases between them. Germline V CDR1 and CDR2: SGHTA, FQGTGA. This CDR3 contains 13 residues. This CDR3 reads CASSAINTGELFF. The CDR3, as DNA: TGTGCCAGCAGTGCTATTAACACCGGGGAGCTGTTTTTT. Filled out from reference TRBV7-3 and TRBJ2-2, the complete variable domain reads GAGVSQTPSNKVTEKGKYVELRCDPISGHTALYWYRQSLGQGPEFLIYFQGTGAADDSGLPNDRFFAVRPEGSVSTLKIQRTERGDSAVYLCASSAINTGELFFGEGSRLTVL.